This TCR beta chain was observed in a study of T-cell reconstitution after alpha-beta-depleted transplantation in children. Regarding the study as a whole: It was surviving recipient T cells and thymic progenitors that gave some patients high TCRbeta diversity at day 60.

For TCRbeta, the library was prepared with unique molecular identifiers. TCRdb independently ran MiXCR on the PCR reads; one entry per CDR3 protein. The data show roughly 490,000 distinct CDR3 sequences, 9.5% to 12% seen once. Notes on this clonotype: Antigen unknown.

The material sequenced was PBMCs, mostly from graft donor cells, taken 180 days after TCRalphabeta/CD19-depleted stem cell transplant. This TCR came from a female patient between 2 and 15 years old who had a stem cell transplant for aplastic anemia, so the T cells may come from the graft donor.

The chain's CDR3 is CAIRPIAGEETQYF. The CDR3 DNA follows: TGTGCCATCAGACCCATCGCGGGGGAAGAGACCCAGTACTTC. The chain joins TRBV10-3 to TRBJ2-5; 7 nucleotides agree with TRBD2. CDR1 and CDR2 from the germline V gene are ENHRY and SYGVKD. Trimming took 6 bases from V and 3 from J; bases not matched to a gene: 7. This CDR3 comprises 14 residues.